The entry that follows covers one TCR beta chain sequence. The sample carries other DNA sequences with the same CDR3. These data originate in a study of OX40 agonist ivuxolimab in advanced cancers. The CDR3 is 11 amino acids. V was trimmed by 0 bases and J by 3 bases, leaving 3 bases between them. Germline CDR1 and CDR2: SQVTM and ANQGSEA. Data came from immunoSEQ multiplex PCR; TCRdb stores just in-frame clones and leaves some out. The sample lists 40,000 to 60,000 clones, approximately 90% seen once, with 47% in the top ten. V is TRBV29-1 and J is TRBJ2-7; D call uncertain. The sequencing used CD4+ or CD8+ T cells sorted from blood, collected in a trial of the OX40 agonist ivuxolimab. The clonotype was recovered from an adult with an advanced solid tumor such as melanoma, head and neck, liver or kidney cancer. Here the CDR3 DNA reads TGCAGCGTTGAAGACAGCTACGAGCAGTACTTC. Translation: CSVEDSYEQYF.